This TCR beta chain derives from a study of lymphopenia after photon versus proton radiotherapy. Study-level results: Better survival with proton therapy was suggested as possible, not demonstrated. Relative stability marked proton patients; photon patients lost diversity and naive cells. Post-nadir diversity loss with photons came from oligoclonal expansion, particularly CD8+ Temra cells. In patients who died, overall survival fell as post-nadir TCR diversity dropped more.

Measured with immunoSEQ multiplex PCR; TCRdb has only the in-frame clones, and not every one. Of more than 60,000 clones listed, approximately 83% are singletons. A remark on this clone: Its antigen remains unknown.

This receptor was identified in a man in his forties or fifties with gastric cancer. Specimen: peripheral blood, collected from a patient treated with photon-based radiotherapy.

CDR3: CASSIQDSSYEQYF. CDR3 bases: TGTGCCAGTAGTATCCAGGACAGCTCCTACGAGCAGTACTTC. The gene calls are TRBV19 and TRBJ2-7; D perhaps matches TRBD1 (6 bases). The CDR3 consists of 14 residues. V gave up 3 bases and J gave up 0 bases, with 9 bases separating them. Looked up from germline, CDR1 is LNHDA and CDR2 is SQIVND (reference sequence). The full variable domain, with the rest looked up from reference TRBV19 and TRBJ2-7, is DGGITQSPKYLFRKEGQNVTLSCEQNLNHDAMYWYRQDPGQGLRLIYYSQIVNDFQKGDIAEGYSVSREKKESFPLTVTSAQKNPTAFYLCASSIQDSSYEQYFGPGTRLTVT.